Each of the 5 T cell receptor beta chains below was sequenced from the same sample in a study of blood T cells in healthy people across ages. For the second PCR, which ran for about 7 to 11 cycles, a sample-barcoded 5' primer and a J-beta primer mix were used. Via MiXCR, TCRdb re-called the 5' RACE reads, giving one row per CDR3 protein. The sample lists about 780,000 distinct CDR3 sequences; around 45% were seen once. Input material: blood. These receptors came from a man older than 75 in good health.

CDR3 sequence (DNA): TGTGCCAGCAGGGACAGGGAAAATGAAAAACTGTTTTTT. It specifies CASRDRENEKLFF. The V gene is TRBV6-6, the J gene TRBJ1-4, with 8 bases aligning to TRBD1. Germline V gene sequence: CDR1 MNHNY, CDR2 SVGAGI (reference sequence). The CDR3 runs to 13 residues. Trimming took 6 bases from V and 5 from J; bases not matched to a gene: 2.

A word on this clonotype: This could be a read error, since a much larger clone is one nucleotide away. DNA for the CDR3: TGCAGTGCACCCTCGGGGCGGGGGGGCCGATACGAGCAGTACTTC. This encodes CSAPSGRGGRYEQYF. This sequence joins TRBV20-1 and TRBJ2-7; TRBD2 aligns across 9 bases. This CDR3 region has 15 residues. Germline lookup yields CDR1 DFQATT and CDR2 SNEGSKA (reference sequence). J lost 4 bases, V lost 6 bases, and 13 bases had no gene match.

Note on this clonotype: The junction departs from the called germline gene at one end, perhaps through a read error. The rearrangement links TRBV11-2 to TRBJ2-3, with a weak D call TRBD2 (5 bases). There are 14 residues in the CDR3. Germline lookup yields CDR1 SGHAT and CDR2 FQNNGV. CDR3 DNA sequence: TGTGCCAGCTGGCGGGTGGGGAACACAGCTACGCAGTATTTT. It specifies CASWRVGNTATQYF.

J is TRBJ2-3 and V is TRBV7-2; 10 nucleotides line up with TRBD2. The CDR3 is made up of 18 amino acids. Trimming at V came to 2 bases and at J to 4 bases, leaving 12 bases not matched to a gene. Germline-derived CDR1 and CDR2 are SGHTA and FQGNSA. The CDR3 bases are TGTGCCAGCAGCTTAAGGGCTAGCGGGGGTATTTCAGCAGATACGCAGTATTTT. Protein product: CASSLRASGGISADTQYF.

This sequence joins TRBV7-8 and TRBJ2-2; 7 bases are a match to TRBD2. The CDR3 spans 16 residues. The germline V gene encodes CDR1 SGHVS and CDR2 FQNEAQ. The V gene end was trimmed by 4 bases and the J gene end by 3 bases; junction bases not matched to a gene: 8. The CDR3 coding sequence is TGTGCCAGCAGCTCCCTTTCTAGCGGCTACACCGGGGAGCTGTTTTTT. This codes for CASSSLSSGYTGELFF.